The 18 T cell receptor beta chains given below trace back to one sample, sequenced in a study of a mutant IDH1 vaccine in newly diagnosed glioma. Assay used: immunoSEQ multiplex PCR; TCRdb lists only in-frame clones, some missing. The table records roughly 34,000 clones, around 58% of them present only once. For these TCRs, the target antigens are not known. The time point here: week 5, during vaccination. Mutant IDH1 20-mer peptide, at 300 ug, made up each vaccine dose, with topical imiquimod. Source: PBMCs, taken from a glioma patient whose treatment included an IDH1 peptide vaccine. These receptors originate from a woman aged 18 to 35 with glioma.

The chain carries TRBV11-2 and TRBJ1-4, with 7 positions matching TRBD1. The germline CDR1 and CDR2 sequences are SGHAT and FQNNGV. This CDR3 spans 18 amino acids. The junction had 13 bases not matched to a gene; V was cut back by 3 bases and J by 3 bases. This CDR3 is CASSFSVSAGQSNEKLFF. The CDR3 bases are TGTGCCAGCAGCTTTTCGGTTTCTGCGGGACAGTCTAATGAAAAACTGTTTTTT.

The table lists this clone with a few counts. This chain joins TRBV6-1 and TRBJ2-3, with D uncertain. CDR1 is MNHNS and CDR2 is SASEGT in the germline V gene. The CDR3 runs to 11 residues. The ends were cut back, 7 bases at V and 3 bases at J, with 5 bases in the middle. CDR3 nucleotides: TGTGCCAGCACCTTGACAGATACGCAGTATTTT. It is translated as CASTLTDTQYF.

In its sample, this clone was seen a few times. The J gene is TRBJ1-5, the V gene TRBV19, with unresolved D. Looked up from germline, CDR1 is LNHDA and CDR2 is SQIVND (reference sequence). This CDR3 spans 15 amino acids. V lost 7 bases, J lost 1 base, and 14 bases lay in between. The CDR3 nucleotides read TGTGCCAGTAAAGTAACAGAAAACAGCAATCAGCCCCAGCATTTT. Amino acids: CASKVTENSNQPQHF.

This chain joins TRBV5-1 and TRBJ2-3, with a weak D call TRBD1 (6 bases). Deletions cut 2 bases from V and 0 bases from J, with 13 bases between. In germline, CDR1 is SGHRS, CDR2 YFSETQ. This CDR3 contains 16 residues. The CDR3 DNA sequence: TGCGCCAGCAGCTTTCTTCTCGACAGGAGCACAGATACGCAGTATTTT. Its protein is CASSFLLDRSTDTQYF. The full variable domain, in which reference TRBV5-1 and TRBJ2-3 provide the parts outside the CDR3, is KAGVTQTPRYLIKTRGQQVTLSCSPISGHRSVSWYQQTPGQGLQFLFEYFSETQRNKGNFPGRFSGRQFSNSRSEMNVSTLELGDSALYLCASSFLLDRSTDTQYFGPGTRLTVL.

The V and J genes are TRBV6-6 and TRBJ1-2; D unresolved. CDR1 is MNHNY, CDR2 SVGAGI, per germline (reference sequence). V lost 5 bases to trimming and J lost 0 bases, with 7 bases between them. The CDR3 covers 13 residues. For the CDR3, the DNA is TGTGCCAGCAGTGTACGGACTAACTATGGCTACACCTTC. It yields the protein CASSVRTNYGYTF.

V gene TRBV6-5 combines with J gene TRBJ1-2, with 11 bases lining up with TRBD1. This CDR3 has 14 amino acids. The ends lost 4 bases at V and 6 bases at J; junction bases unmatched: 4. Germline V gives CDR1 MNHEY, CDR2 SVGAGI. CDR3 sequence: CASSFGQGADGYTF. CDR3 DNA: TGTGCCAGCAGTTTTGGACAGGGGGCGGATGGCTACACCTTC.

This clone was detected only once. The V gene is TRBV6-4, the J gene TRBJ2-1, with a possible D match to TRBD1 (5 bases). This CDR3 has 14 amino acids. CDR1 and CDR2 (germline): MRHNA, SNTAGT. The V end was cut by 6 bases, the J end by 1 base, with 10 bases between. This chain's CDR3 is CASSYDSSYNEQFF. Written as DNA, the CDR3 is TGTGCCAGCAGCTATGACAGTTCCTACAATGAGCAGTTCTTC.

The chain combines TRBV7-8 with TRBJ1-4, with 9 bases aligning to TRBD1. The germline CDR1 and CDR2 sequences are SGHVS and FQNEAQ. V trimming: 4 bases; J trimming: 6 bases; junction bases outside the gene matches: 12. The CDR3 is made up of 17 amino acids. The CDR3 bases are TGTGCCAGCAGCTCGTCAGAAACCGGGACAGGGTATGAAAAACTGTTTTTT. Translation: CASSSSETGTGYEKLFF.

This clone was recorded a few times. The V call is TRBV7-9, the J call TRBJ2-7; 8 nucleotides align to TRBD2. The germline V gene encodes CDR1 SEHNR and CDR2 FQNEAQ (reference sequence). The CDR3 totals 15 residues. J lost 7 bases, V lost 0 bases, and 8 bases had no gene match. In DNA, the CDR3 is TGTGCCAGCAGCTTAGCGGCGGGGGGTCTGGATGAGCAGTACTTC. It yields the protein CASSLAAGGLDEQYF.

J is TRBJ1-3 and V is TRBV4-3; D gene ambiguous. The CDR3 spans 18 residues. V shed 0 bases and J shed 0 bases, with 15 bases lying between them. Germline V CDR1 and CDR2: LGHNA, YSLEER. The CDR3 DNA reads TGCGCCAGCAGCCAAGATTGGTGGAAGCTCTACTCTGGAAACACCATATATTTT. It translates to CASSQDWWKLYSGNTIYF.

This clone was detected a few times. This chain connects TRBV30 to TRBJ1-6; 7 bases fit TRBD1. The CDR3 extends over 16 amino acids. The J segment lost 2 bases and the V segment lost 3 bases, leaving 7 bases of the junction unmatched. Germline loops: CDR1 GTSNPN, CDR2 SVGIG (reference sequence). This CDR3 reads CAWSPQGFAYNSPLHF. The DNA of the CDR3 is TGTGCCTGGAGCCCACAGGGGTTCGCCTATAATTCACCCCTCCACTTT.

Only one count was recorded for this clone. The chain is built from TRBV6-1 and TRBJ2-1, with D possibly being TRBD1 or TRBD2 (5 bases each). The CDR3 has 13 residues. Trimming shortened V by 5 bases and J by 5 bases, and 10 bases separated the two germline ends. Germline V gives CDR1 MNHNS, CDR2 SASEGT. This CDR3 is CASSTPGHNEQFF. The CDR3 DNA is TGTGCCAGCAGTACACCGGGACACAATGAGCAGTTCTTC.

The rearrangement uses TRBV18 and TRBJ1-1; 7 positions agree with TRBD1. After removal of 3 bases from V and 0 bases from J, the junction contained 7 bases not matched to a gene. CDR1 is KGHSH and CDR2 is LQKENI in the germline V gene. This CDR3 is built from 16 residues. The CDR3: CASSPDRMGMNTEAFF. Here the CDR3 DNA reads TGTGCCAGCTCACCGGACAGGATGGGGATGAACACTGAAGCTTTCTTT.

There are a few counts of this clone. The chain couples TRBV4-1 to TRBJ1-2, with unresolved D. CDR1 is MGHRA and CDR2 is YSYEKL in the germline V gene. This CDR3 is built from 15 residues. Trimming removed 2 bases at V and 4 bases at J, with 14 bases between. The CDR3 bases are TGCGCCAGCAGCCAACCTGGGCAGGAGCCCTATGGCTACACCTTC. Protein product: CASSQPGQEPYGYTF.

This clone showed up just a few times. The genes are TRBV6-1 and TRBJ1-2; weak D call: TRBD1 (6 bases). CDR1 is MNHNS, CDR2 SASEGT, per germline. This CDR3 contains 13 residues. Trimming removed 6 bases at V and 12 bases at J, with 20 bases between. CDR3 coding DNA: TGTGCCAGCAGCTCGGGGGCCGAACGCTCTCACACCTTC. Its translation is CASSSGAERSHTF.

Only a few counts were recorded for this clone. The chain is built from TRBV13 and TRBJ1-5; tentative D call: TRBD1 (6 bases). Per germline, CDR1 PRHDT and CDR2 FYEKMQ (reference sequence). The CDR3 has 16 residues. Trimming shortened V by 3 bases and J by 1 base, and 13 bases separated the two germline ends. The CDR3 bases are TGTGCCAGCAGCTTGGGGGGGCTGGGAAGCAATCAGCCCCAGCATTTT. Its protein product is CASSLGGLGSNQPQHF. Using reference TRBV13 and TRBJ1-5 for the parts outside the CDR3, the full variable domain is AAGVIQSPRHLIKEKRETATLKCYPIPRHDTVYWYQQGPGQDPQFLISFYEKMQSDKGSIPDRFSAQQFSDYHSELNMSSLELGDSALYFCASSLGGLGSNQPQHFGDGTRLSIL.

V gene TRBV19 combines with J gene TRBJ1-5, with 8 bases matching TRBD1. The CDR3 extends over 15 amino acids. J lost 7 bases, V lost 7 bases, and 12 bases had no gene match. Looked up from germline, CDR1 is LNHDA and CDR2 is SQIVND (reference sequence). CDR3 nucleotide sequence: TGTGCCAGTACCCCCGGGACAGGTCGTGGGCAGCCCCAGCATTTT. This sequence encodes CASTPGTGRGQPQHF.

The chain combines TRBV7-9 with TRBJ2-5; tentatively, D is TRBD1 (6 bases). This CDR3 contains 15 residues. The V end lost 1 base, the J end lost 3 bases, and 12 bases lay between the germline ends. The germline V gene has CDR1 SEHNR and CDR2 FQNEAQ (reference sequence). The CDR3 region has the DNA TGTGCCAGCAGCTTAGGCAGGGGAAGTGAAGAGACCCAGTACTTC. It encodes CASSLGRGSEETQYF.